Reported below is one T cell receptor (beta chain). The table lists this clone with a few counts. Its antigen is unknown. The sample holds no much larger clone one base away, and base qualities are not on file. TCR beta libraries were generated from genomic DNA with the immunoSEQ kit, following the manufacturer's recommendations. To prepare libraries, a first multiplex PCR with proprietary primers was run, followed by a second PCR that added unique barcodes, and a bead cleanup was done after each round. A positive control reaction and a negative control reaction, both provided in the kit, were run with every batch of samples. The final libraries were assessed on an Agilent 4200 TapeStation D1000 ScreenTape, pooled by volume, and quantified by qPCR. Sequencing was performed on an Illumina NextSeq500 using a MidOutput 150-cycle cartridge, with 156 Read1 cycles, 15 Index1 cycles, and the kit custom primers. The pooled library was loaded at around 1.1 pM with an approximately 20% PhiX control spike-in. Turning to the authors' computational methods: The vendor-processed data were analyzed in R, and a clonotype was defined as all T cells that share the same CDR3 nucleotide sequence. For clone abundance analyses, frequencies were normalized to the 10,000 most abundant clones in each sample. Public T cell clones, averaging fewer than five per sample, were removed before analysis. Tumor-enriched clonotypes and baseline blood-enriched clonotypes were defined as those with an abundance difference of at least 32-fold between compartments. A beta-binomial differential abundance model was applied to find clonotypes that expanded or contracted between blood time points. Similarity between tumor and blood repertoires was quantified using the Baroni-Urbani and Buser coefficient, and groups were compared with two-tailed Wilcoxon tests in R. TCRdb stores this immuneACCESS table with in-frame sequences only. Part of the clones is absent; in the studies checked, under half of the shortfall reflects unresolved V genes, and no reason is known for the rest. The DNA gave D and trimming, while V, J and clone size come from that table. The sample records 150,000 or so clones, about nine tenths of which are singletons. The ten largest clones take up roughly 12% of the sample.

These data are taken from a study of radiation and T cells in renal cell carcinoma (dated by TCRdb to the early 2020s). Background for the entire study: A total of under 60 samples underwent TCR beta sequencing, made up of some 26 tumors and about 27 peripheral blood samples. The final blood draw took place at 4 weeks after radiation, the same time as nephrectomy. Across all 55 or so samples, 4,016,671 unique CDR3 nucleotide sequences, encoding 2.5 million to 3 million unique CDR3 amino acid sequences, were identified. General findings and caveats noted by the study authors: Changes in the blood repertoire were not tracked past 4 weeks after treatment. Because pretreatment tumor biopsies were not available, the study could not determine whether clonotypes were already present within the tumor at baseline. Top tumor clonotypes rose in blood from baseline to 2 weeks post-radiation, then contracted by 4 weeks, suggesting transient expansion of tumor-resident clones. With a single-armed trial design, the study had no way to address how radiation dose or scheduling affects the TCR repertoire.

The CDR1 and CDR2 encoded by the germline V gene (reference sequence) are LNHDA and SQIVND. Taken from cysteine to phenylalanine, the CDR3 has 15 residues. Just CDR3 DNA is preserved here, 45 bases in frame from base 1. Trimming costs V 1 base and J 3 bases, and their ends lie 12 bases apart. The sample's time point label, decoded: blood 4 weeks post-SBRT, at nephrectomy. This sample's treatment or condition label indicates: 15 Gy SBRT to primary tumor, nephrectomy 4 weeks later. Samples came from a clinical trial, in which primary renal cell carcinomas received 15 Gy stereotactic body radiation therapy followed by nephrectomy 4 weeks later. To track tumor-enriched clonotypes, serial peripheral blood was sampled from radiation-treated patients at baseline and at 2 weeks and 4 weeks after SBRT. All patients had renal cell carcinoma with clear cell pathology. Genomic DNA for TCR sequencing was prepared using the QIAamp DNA Blood Mini Kit (Qiagen). Only samples passing all quality control checks were included in the analyses.

This specimen was blood, taken from a patient whose treatment included radiotherapy and nephrectomy. This chain is built from TRBV19 and TRBJ1-1; a tentative D call is TRBD1 (6 bases match). The receptor's source is a woman in her 50s with renal cell carcinoma. The CDR3 protein sequence reads: CASSIVSGADTEAFF. At the DNA level, the sequence is TGTGCCAGTAGTATAGTTTCGGGGGCGGACACTGAAGCTTTCTTT.